In this sample, the clone carrying this TCR beta chain turned up many times. What it binds is unknown. Germline CDR1 and CDR2: SGHVS and FQNEAQ. Trimming took off 1 base at V and 5 bases at J, with 3 bases between the two ends. The CDR3 is 12 amino acids. Four subsets defined by CD45RA and CD27 were sorted after CD3, CD4, CD8 and live/dead staining. Both TRBC1 and TRBC2 were covered by a beta constant-region primer of two equimolar oligonucleotides. Nested alpha and beta constant-region primers with the SP2 primer drove four PCR rounds on ligated cDNA. Ligation attached a single-stranded oligonucleotide with a 12-nucleotide UMI and the SP2 primer to the cDNA 3' end. From the UMI-ligation and nested PCR reads, TCRdb called clonotypes with MiXCR, one entry per CDR3 protein. The table shows 120,000 to 150,000 distinct CDR3 sequences, with under 25% occurring only once. The record originates from a study of naive and memory T cell subsets.

Study-wide findings and caveats: Over 90% of naive TCR sequences appeared only once, unlike memory subsets. Possibly reflecting memory cells re-expressing CD45RA, a few larger clonotypes occurred in naive repertoires, especially CD8. Gini index rose across naive, CM, EM and EMRA in CD4 and CD8.

Material: naive CD8+ T cells from blood. The clonotype originates from a human donor in good health. The V call is TRBV7-8, the J call TRBJ1-5, with unresolved D. Here the CDR3 reads CASSLGDQPQHF. The CDR3 DNA follows: TGTGCCAGCAGCTTAGGGGATCAGCCCCAGCATTTT. The complete variable domain, with remaining parts taken from reference TRBV7-8 and TRBJ1-5, reads GAGVSQSPRYKVAKRGQDVALRCDPISGHVSLFWYQQALGQGPEFLTYFQNEAQLDKSGLPSDRFFAERPEGSVSTLKIQRTQQEDSAVYLCASSLGDQPQHFGDGTRLSIL.